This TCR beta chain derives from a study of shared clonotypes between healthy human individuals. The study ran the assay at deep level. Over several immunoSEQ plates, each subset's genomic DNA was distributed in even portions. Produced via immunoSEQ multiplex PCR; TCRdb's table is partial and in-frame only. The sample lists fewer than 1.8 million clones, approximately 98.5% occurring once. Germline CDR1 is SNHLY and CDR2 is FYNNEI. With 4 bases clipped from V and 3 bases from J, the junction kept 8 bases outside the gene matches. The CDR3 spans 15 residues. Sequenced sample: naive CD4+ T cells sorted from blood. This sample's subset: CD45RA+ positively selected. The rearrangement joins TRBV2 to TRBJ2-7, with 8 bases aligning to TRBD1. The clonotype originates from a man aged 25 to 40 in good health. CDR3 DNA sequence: TGTGCCAGCAGTGCTAGACAGGGGAGGCACTACGAGCAGTACTTC. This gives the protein CASSARQGRHYEQYF. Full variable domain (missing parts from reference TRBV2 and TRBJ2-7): EPEVTQTPSHQVTQMGQEVILRCVPISNHLYFYWYRQILGQKVEFLVSFYNNEISEKSEIFDDQFSVERPDGSNFTLKIRSTKLEDSAMYFCASSARQGRHYEQYFGPGTRLTVT.